This TCR beta chain was identified during a study of CD8 T cells in ankylosing spondylitis. Germline V gene data show CDR1 as SEHNR and CDR2 as FQNEAQ (reference sequence). V was cut by 3 bases and J by 4 bases, with 9 bases left in between. This CDR3 is 13 amino acids long. MiXCR, applied by TCRdb to the 5' RACE reads, yields one record per CDR3 protein. Of 220,000 or so distinct CDR3 sequences in the sample, over 9.5% are singletons; the top ten hold 21%. This clonotype was detected ten times or more. The receptor was isolated from a male donor with ankylosing spondylitis or in good health (not recorded which). The chain combines TRBV7-9 with TRBJ1-1; no definite D call. Specimen: blood, either unsorted or a sorted T cell fraction (not recorded which). CDR3 nucleotide sequence: TGTGCCAGCAGCTTTGTGATCGCCACTGAAGCTTTCTTT. This gives the protein CASSFVIATEAFF.